This TCR beta chain comes out of a study of identical twins. TCRdb analysed the 5' RACE reads with MiXCR anew, one entry per CDR3 protein. The data show hundreds of thousands of distinct CDR3 sequences, about 18% seen once. Germline trimming cut 6 bases from V and 0 bases from J; bases unmatched to any gene: 5. The CDR3 sequence is 14 residues long. Germline lookup yields CDR1 MNHEY and CDR2 SMNVEV (reference sequence). This clonotype was detected only a few times. A further study also used this sample, focusing on T cells expressing NK-cell markers.

The sequence came from a woman under 30 in good health. The specimen was PBMCs. The gene calls are TRBV27 and TRBJ2-7; 7 bases agree with TRBD1. The CDR3 loop is CASRRQGFSYEQYF. In DNA, the CDR3 is TGTGCCAGCAGGCGACAGGGATTCTCCTACGAGCAGTACTTC.